What follows is one T cell receptor beta chain and its context. There is no known antigen for this receptor. Base quality data are lacking; no much larger clone is found one base away. This sample was taken from a study of blood T cell repertoires in COVID-19 (dated by TCRdb to the early 2020s). Study-level background: Collaborator samples came from the United States, Italy and Spain and covered acute and convalescent phases of COVID-19. The prospective study material was composed of cDNA or gDNA derived from T cells, B-cell-depleted T cells, or PBMCs. A freely available public database, intended as a resource for researchers studying the immune response to SARS-CoV-2, is where the repertoires were released. The samples were drawn from two sources: the first 160 participants of the ongoing ImmuneRACE study, and 950 to 1,500 subjects contributed by 6 global collaborators. Where HLA class I and class II types were available, the types were taken from metadata supplied by the sample provider, not from assay-based typing. Deeply sampled blood TCRbeta repertoires from subjects exposed to, actively infected with, or recovered from COVID-19 were included in the dataset. Nearly every sample came with metadata listing a de-identified subject ID, COVID-19 status, age in years and sex. The research as a whole found: How much clinical and demographic metadata was included differed by source and by participant, and the metadata was provided uncurated.

TCRbeta CDR3 regions were amplified from genomic DNA using the immunoSEQ Assay, a bias-controlled multiplex PCR. Per the original workflow: The number of nucleated cells in each sample was estimated by amplification of reference gene primers within the assay. To quantify the absolute abundance of each unique TCRbeta CDR3 rearrangement, sequence reads were collapsed and filtered. Productive Simpson clonality was computed per sample as the square root of Simpson's diversity index over productive rearrangements. Held by TCRdb, this immuneACCESS table contains in-frame sequences only and omits some clones. Under half of the omission traces to an unresolved V gene where checked; the cause of the rest is unknown. V and J calls and clone size are as listed in that table; D and trimming were resolved from the DNA. This sample gives 450,000 or so clones in total; roughly 90% of them show up just once. The top ten hold approximately 1.5% of the sample.

The germline V gene provides CDR1 MNHEY and CDR2 SVGEGT. Spanning cysteine to phenylalanine, the CDR3 consists of 15 amino acids. The sequence is cut down to CDR3 DNA, 45 bases in frame from base 1. For this chain, trimming is 5 bases at the V end and 4 bases at the J end, and the number of junction bases without a gene match is 9. At one collaborating source in Seattle, patients were enrolled during active infection and were followed longitudinally through the course of disease. Each collaborating institution followed its own protocols to collect whole blood in K2EDTA tubes. For TCRbeta analysis, collaborator samples were shipped as frozen whole blood, as isolated PBMCs, or as DNA extracted from either sample type.

The sequence joins TRBV6-2 or TRBV6-3 to TRBJ2-7; 9 central nucleotides agree with TRBD1. The material sequenced was peripheral blood. The sequence derives from a woman between 40 and 50 years old with COVID-19, enrolled during active disease. The CDR3 region reads CASSAPDRGFYEQYF. The sequenced DNA: TGTGCCAGCAGTGCTCCGGACAGGGGTTTTTACGAGCAGTACTTC.